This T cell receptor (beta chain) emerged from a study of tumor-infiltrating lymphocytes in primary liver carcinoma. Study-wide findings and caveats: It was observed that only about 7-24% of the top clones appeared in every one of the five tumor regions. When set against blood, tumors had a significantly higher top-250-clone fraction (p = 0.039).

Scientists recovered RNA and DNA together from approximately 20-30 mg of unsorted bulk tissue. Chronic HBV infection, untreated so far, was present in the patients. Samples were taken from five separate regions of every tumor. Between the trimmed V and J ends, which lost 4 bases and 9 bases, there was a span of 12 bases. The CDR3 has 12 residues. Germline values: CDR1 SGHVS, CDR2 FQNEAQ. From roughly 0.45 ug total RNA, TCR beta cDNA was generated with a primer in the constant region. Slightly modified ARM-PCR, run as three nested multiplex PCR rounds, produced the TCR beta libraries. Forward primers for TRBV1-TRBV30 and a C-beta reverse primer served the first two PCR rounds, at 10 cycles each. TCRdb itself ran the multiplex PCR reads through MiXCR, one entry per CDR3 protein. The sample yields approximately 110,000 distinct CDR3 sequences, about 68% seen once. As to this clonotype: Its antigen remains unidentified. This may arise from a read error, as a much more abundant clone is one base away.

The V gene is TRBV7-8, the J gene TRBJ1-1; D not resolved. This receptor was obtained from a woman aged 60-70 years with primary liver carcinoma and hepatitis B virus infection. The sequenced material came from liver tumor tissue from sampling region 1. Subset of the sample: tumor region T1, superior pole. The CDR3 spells CASSSSDRQAFF. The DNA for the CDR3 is TGTGCCAGCAGCTCATCAGATCGACAAGCTTTCTTT.